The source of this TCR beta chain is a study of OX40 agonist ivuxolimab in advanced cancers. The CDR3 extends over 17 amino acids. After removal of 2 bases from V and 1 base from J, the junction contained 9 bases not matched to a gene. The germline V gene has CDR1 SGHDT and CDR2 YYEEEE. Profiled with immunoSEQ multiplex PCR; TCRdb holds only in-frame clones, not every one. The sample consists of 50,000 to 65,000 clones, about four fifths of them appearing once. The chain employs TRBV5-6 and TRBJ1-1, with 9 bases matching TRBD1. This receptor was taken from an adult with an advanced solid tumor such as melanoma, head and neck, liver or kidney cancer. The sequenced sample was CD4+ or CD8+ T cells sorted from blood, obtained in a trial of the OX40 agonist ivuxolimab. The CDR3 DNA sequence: TGTGCCAGCAGCTTCAGTCTGACAGGGGGGGAGAACACTGAAGCTTTCTTT. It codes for CASSFSLTGGENTEAFF.